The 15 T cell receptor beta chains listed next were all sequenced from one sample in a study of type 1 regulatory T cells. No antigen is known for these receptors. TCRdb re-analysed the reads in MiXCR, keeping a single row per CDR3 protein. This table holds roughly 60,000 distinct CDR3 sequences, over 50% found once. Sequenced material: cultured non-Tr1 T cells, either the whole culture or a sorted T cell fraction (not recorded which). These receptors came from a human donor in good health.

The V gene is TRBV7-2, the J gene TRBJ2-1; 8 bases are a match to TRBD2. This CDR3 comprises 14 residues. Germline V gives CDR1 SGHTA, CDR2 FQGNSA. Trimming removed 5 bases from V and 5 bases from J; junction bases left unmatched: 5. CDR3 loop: CASSLTSANNEQFF. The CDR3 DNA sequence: TGTGCCAGCAGCCTGACTAGCGCCAACAATGAGCAGTTCTTC.

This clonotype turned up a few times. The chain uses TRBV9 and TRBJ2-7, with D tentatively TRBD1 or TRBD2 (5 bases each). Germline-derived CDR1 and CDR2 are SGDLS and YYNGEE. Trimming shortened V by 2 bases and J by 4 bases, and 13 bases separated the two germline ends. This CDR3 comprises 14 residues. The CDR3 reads CASSVRSEGYEQYF. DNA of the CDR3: TGTGCCAGCAGCGTGAGGTCCGAGGGGTACGAGCAGTACTTC.

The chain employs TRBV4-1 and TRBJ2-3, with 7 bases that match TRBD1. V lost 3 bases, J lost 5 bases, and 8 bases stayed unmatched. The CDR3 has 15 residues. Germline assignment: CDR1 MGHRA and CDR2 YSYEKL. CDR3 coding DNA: TGCGCCAGCAGCCAGAGACAGGGATCAAGAGATACGCAGTATTTT. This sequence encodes CASSQRQGSRDTQYF.

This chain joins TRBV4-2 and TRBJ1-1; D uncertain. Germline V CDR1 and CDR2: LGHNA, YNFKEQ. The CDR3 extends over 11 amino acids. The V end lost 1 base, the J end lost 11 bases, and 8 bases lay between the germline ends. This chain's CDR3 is CASSQAEWAFF. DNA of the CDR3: TGTGCCAGCAGCCAAGCCGAATGGGCTTTCTTT.

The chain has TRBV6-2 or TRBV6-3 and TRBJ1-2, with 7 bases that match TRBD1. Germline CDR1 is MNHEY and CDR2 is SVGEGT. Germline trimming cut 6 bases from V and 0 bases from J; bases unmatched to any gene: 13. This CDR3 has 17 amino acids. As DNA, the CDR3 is TGTGCCAGCAGAGACCGTGAAGGGGGCGCCCCTAACTATGGCTACACCTTC. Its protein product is CASRDREGGAPNYGYTF.

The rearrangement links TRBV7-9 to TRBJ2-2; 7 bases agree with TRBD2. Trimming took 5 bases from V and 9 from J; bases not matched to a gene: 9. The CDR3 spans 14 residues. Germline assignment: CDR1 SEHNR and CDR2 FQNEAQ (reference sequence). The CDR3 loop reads CASSRASGTWELFF. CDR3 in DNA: TGTGCCAGCAGCCGAGCGAGCGGGACGTGGGAGCTGTTTTTT.

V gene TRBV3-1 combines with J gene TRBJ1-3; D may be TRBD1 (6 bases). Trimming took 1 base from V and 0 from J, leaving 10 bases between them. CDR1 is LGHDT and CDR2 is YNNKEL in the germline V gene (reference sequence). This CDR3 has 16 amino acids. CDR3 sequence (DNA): TGTGCCAGCAGCCAAGGCCGGACAGTCTCTGGAAACACCATATATTTT. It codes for CASSQGRTVSGNTIYF.

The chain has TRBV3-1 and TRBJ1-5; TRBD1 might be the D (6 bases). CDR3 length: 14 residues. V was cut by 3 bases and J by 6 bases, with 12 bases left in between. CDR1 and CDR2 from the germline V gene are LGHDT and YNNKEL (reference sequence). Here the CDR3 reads CASSHNKGVQPQHF. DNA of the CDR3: TGTGCCAGCAGCCACAACAAGGGGGTTCAGCCCCAGCATTTT.

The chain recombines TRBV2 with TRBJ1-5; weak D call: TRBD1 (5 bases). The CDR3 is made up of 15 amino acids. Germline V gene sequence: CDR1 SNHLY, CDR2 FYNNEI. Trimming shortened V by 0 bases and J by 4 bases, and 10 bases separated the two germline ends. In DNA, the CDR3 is TGTGCCAGCAGTGAAGCGCTTCGGGGGAATCAGCCCCAGCATTTT. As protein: CASSEALRGNQPQHF.

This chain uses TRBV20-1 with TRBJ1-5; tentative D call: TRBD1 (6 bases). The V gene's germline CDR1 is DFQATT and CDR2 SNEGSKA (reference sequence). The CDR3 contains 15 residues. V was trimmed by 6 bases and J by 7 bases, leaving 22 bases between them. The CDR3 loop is CSASPGNPGTQPQHF. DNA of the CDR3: TGCAGTGCGAGCCCCGGGAACCCCGGGACACAGCCCCAGCATTTT.

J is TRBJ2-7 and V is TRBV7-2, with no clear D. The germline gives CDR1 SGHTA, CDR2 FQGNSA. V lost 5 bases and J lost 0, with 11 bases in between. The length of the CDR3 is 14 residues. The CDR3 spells CASSPDWDSYEQYF. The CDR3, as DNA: TGTGCCAGCAGCCCCGATTGGGACTCCTACGAGCAGTACTTC.

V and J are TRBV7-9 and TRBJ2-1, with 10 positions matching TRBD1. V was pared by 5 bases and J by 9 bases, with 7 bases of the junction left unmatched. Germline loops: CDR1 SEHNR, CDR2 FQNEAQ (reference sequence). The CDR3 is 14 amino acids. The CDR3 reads CASSPGTGVGEQFF. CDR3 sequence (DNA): TGTGCCAGCAGCCCCGGGACAGGGGTAGGTGAGCAGTTCTTC.

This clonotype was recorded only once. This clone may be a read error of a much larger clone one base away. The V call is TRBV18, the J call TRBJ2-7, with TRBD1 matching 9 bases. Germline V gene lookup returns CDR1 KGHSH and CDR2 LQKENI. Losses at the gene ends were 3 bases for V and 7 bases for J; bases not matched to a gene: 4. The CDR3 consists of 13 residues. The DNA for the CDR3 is TGTGCCAGCTCACCTCTGACAGGGGGTGAGCAGTACGTC. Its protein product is CASSPLTGGEQYV.

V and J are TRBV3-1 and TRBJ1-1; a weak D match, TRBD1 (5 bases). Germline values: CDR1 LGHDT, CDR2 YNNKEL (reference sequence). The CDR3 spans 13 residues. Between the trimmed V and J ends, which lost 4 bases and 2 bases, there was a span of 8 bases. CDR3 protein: CASSLGDNTEAFF. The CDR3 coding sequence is TGTGCCAGCAGCCTAGGGGATAACACTGAAGCTTTCTTT.

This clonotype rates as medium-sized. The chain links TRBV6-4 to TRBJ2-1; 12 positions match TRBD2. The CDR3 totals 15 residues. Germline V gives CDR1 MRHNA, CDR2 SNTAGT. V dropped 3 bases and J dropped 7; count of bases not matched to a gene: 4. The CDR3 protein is CASSELAGGPNEQFF. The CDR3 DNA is TGTGCCAGCAGTGAACTAGCGGGAGGCCCTAATGAGCAGTTCTTC.